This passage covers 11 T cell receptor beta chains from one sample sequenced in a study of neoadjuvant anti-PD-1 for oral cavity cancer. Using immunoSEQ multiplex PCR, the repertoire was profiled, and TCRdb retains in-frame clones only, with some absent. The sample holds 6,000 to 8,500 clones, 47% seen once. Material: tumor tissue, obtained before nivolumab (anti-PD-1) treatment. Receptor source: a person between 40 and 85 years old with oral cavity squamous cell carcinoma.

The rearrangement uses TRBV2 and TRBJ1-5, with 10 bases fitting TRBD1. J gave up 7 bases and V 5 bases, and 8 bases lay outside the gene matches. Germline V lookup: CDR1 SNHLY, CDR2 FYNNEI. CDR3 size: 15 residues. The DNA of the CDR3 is TGTGCCAGCAGTCCGACAGGGGGCGGAGGACAGCCCCAGCATTTT. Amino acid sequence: CASSPTGGGGQPQHF.

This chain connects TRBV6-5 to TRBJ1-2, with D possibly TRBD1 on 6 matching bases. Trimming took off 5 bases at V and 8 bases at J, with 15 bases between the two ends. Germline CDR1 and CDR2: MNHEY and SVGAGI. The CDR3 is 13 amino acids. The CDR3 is CASSDRIFDGYTF. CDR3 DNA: TGTGCCAGCAGTGACAGGATTTTCGACGGCTACACCTTC.

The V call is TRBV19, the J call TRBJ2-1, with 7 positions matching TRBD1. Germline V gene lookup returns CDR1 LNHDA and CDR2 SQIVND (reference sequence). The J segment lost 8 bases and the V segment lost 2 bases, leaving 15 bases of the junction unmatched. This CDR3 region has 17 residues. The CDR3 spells CASSIRRGQGVRDEQFF. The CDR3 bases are TGTGCCAGTAGTATAAGAAGGGGCCAGGGGGTGCGGGATGAGCAGTTCTTC.

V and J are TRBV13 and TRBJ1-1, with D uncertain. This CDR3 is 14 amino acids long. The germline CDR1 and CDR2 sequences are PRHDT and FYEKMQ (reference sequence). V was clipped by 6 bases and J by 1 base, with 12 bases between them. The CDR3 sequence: CASSEFSENTEAFF. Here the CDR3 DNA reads TGTGCCAGCAGTGAATTCTCAGAGAACACTGAAGCTTTCTTT.

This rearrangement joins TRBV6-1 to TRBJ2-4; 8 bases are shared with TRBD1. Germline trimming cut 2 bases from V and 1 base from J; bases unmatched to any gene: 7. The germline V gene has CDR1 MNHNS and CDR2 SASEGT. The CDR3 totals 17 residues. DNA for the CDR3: TGTGCCAGCAGTGAATTCGGGACAGGAGGGGCCAAAAACATTCAGTACTTC. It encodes CASSEFGTGGAKNIQYF.

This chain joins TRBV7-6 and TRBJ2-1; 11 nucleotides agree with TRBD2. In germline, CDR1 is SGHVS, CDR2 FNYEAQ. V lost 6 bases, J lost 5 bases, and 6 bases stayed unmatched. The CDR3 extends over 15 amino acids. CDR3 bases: TGTGCCAGCAGGACGGGGACTAGCGGTCACAATGAGCAGTTCTTC. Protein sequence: CASRTGTSGHNEQFF.

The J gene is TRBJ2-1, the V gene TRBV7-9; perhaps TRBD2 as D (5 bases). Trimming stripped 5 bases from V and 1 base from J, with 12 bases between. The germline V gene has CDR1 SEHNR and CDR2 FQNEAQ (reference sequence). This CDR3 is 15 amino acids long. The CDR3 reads CASSLTRISYNEQFF. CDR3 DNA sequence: TGTGCCAGCAGCCTAACTAGAATTTCCTACAATGAGCAGTTCTTC.

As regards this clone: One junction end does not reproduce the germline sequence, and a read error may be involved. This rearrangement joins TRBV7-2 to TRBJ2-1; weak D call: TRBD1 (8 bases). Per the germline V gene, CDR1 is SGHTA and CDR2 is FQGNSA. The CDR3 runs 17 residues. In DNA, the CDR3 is TGTGCCAGCAGCGGGAGGAGGACAGGGAGGGCCTATAATGAGCAGTTCTTC. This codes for CASSGRRTGRAYNEQFF.

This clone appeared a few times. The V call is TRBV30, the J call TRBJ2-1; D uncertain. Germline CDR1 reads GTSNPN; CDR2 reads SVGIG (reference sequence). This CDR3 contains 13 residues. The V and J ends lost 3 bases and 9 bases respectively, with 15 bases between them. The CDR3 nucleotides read TGTGCCTGGAGGCCCTCGGCCGGCGGTGAGCAGTTCTTC. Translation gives CAWRPSAGGEQFF.

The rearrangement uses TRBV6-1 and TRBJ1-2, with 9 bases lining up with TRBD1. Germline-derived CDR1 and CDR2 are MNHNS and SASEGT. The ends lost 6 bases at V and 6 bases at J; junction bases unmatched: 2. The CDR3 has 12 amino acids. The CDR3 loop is CASSWTGDGYTF. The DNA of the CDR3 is TGTGCCAGCAGCTGGACAGGGGATGGCTACACCTTC.

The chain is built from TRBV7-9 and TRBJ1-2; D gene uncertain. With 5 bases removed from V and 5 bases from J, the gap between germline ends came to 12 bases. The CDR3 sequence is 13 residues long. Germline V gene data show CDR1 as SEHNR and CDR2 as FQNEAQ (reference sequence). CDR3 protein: CASSDGRFYGYTF. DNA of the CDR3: TGTGCCAGCAGCGACGGACGCTTTTATGGCTACACCTTC. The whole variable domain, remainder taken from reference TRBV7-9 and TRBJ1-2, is DTGVSQNPRHKITKRGQNVTFRCDPISEHNRLYWYRQTLGQGPEFLTYFQNEAQLEKSRLLSDRFSAERPKGSFSTLEIQRTEQGDSAMYLCASSDGRFYGYTFGSGTRLTVV.